Shown below are 30 T cell receptor beta chains from a single sample sequenced in a study of T cells in women clearing cervical HPV infection. The method was immunoSEQ multiplex PCR; TCRdb's version includes in-frame clones alone and lacks a portion of them. This repertoire comprises about 23,000 clones; its ten largest clones make up about 2.5%. Input material: blood buffy coat. These TCRs come from a woman between 18 and 70 years old with a cervical HPV16 infection that either progressed to CIN3+ or cleared (not recorded which).

A word on this clone: The CDR3 extends 3 residues past the end of the read, so its final part is completed from the germline J gene. J is TRBJ2-7 and V is TRBV5-4; 11 bases map to TRBD1. With 4 bases clipped from V and 3 bases from J, the junction kept 3 bases outside the gene matches. Germline CDR1 and CDR2: SGHNT and YYREEE (reference sequence). This CDR3 is built from 14 residues. CDR3 sequence reads: CASSRGQGVYEQYF. CDR3 DNA, as far as it was read: TGTGCCAGCAGCCGGGGACAGGGGGTCTACGAG.

About this clone: The read terminates 3 residues before the CDR3 end, so the remaining end is supplied by the germline J gene. The chain carries TRBV30 and TRBJ2-1, with 10 bases identical to TRBD2. This CDR3 is built from 13 residues. Germline V gene sequence: CDR1 GTSNPN, CDR2 SVGIG (reference sequence). Germline trimming cut 6 bases from V and 8 bases from J; bases unmatched to any gene: 7. The CDR3 DNA, read in part, is TGTGCCTGCGCAGCGGGAGGGCCCCATGAG. This encodes CACAAGGPHE. The whole CDR3 protein reads CACAAGGPHEQFF.

As regards this clone: Sequencing ends 3 residues short of the CDR3 end; the germline J gene provides the rest. V gene TRBV20-1 combines with J gene TRBJ2-1; 13 nucleotides align to TRBD2. The CDR3 has 14 residues. The germline V gene encodes CDR1 DFQATT and CDR2 SNEGSKA (reference sequence). V was pared by 6 bases and J by 6 bases, with 5 bases of the junction left unmatched. The covered CDR3 bases are TGCAGTGCCACTAGCGGGGGGGCCTTCAATGAG. Encoded protein: CSATSGGAFNE. The full CDR3 protein is CSATSGGAFNEQFF.

This clone registers medium-sized (0.01 to 0.1%) by frequency. The CDR3 end is not reached by the read, which stops 3 residues before it; the germline J gene fills it in. This rearrangement joins TRBV18 to TRBJ2-3, with 8 bases fitting TRBD2. From germline, CDR1 is KGHSH and CDR2 LQKENI. CDR3 length equals 14 residues. J lost 5 bases, V lost 3 bases, and 4 bases had no gene match. Partial CDR3 DNA: TGTGCCAGCTCACCGGGACTAGTGAGAGATACG. Protein sequence: CASSPGLVRDT. The whole CDR3 protein is CASSPGLVRDTQYF.

Concerning this clone itself: Read data end 3 residues before the CDR3 end; the end is taken from the germline J gene. The V gene is TRBV7-2, the J gene TRBJ1-6; the match to TRBD1 covers 8 bases. In germline, CDR1 is SGHTA, CDR2 FQGNSA. The junction had 7 bases not matched to a gene; V was cut back by 6 bases and J by 9 bases. The CDR3 is made up of 14 amino acids. The CDR3 is CASRDNRGISPLHF. The sequenced part of the CDR3 DNA is TGTGCCAGCAGGGATAACAGGGGGATTTCACCC.

As to this clone: Read data end 3 residues before the CDR3 end; the end is taken from the germline J gene. The gene calls are TRBV30 and TRBJ1-2; TRBD1 matches at 7 bases. V dropped 4 bases and J dropped 4; count of bases not matched to a gene: 9. Germline CDR1 is GTSNPN and CDR2 is SVGIG (reference sequence). The CDR3 spans 14 residues. The covered CDR3 bases are TGTGCCTGGAATAACGAACAGGGGCGCTATGGC. This translates into CAWNNEQGRYG. The full CDR3 reads CAWNNEQGRYGYTF. Filled out from reference TRBV30 and TRBJ1-2, the complete variable domain reads SQTIHQWPATLVQPVGSPLSLECTVEGTSNPNLYWYRQAAGRGLQLLFYSVGIGQISSEVPQNLSASRPQDRQFILSSKKLLLSDSGFYLCAWNNEQGRYGYTFGSGTRLTVV.

A note on this clone: The read comes to an end 3 residues before the CDR3 does, leaving the germline J gene to fill in the end. The V gene is TRBV5-4, the J gene TRBJ2-7; D is perhaps TRBD2 (7 bases). Trimming left V 3 bases short and J 0 bases short, with 13 bases between. Germline values: CDR1 SGHNT, CDR2 YYREEE (reference sequence). This CDR3 has 15 amino acids. The CDR3 loop reads CASSSKGGRSYEQYF. Incomplete CDR3 DNA: TGTGCCAGCAGCTCCAAGGGGGGGCGCTCCTACGAG.

With respect to this clone: The missing CDR3 end, 3 residues past where the read stops, is filled in from the germline J gene. This sample also contains other DNA sequences that code for the same CDR3. This sequence joins TRBV19 and TRBJ1-2; 10 bases are a match to TRBD1. Germline CDR1 and CDR2: LNHDA and SQIVND (reference sequence). This CDR3 has 14 amino acids. This CDR3 reads CASSTGTGEGGYTF. The part of the CDR3 DNA that was read is TGTGCCAGTAGTACTGGGACAGGGGAGGGGGGT.

This chain's CDR3 is CASSLNSGGPYQETQYF. The sequenced part of the CDR3 DNA is TGTGCCAGCAGCTTAAATAGCGGGGGGCCCTACCAAGAGACG. The chain couples TRBV7-6 to TRBJ2-3; 10 bases map to TRBD2. The read is 3 residues too short to cover the CDR3 end, so that end is filled in from the germline J gene. Germline CDR1 is SGHVS and CDR2 is FNYEAQ. CDR3 length equals 17 residues. Full variable domain (remainder filled in from reference TRBV7-6 and TRBJ2-3): GAGVSQSPRYKVTKRGQDVALRCDPISGHVSLYWYRQALGQGPEFLTYFNYEAQQDKSGLPNDRFSAERPEGSISTLTIQRTEQRDSAMYRCASSLNSGGPYQETQYFGPGTRLTVL.

On this clone itself: The missing CDR3 end, 3 residues past where the read stops, is filled in from the germline J gene. This chain uses TRBV6-2 or TRBV6-3 with TRBJ1-1; no clear D gene. Germline lookup yields CDR1 MNHEY and CDR2 SVGEGT. There are 13 residues in the CDR3. The V end lost 4 bases, the J end lost 3 bases, and 9 bases lay between the germline ends. CDR3 DNA, as far as it was read: TGTGCCAGCAGTTTCCAGAGGGACACTGAA. This codes for CASSFQRDTE. The full CDR3 sequence reads CASSFQRDTEAFF.

This clone is classed as medium-sized by frequency. The CDR3 end falls 3 residues outside the read, so it is completed with the germline J gene. The chain employs TRBV19 and TRBJ2-2; 11 nucleotides align to TRBD1. The V gene end was trimmed by 3 bases and the J gene end by 7 bases; junction bases not matched to a gene: 7. Germline assignment: CDR1 LNHDA and CDR2 SQIVND (reference sequence). This CDR3 has 16 amino acids. CDR3 bases read: TGTGCCAGTAGTATCACAGGACAGGGGGCGAACGGGGAG. As protein: CASSITGQGANGE. The whole CDR3 protein reads CASSITGQGANGELFF.

Comment on this clone: The missing CDR3 end, 3 residues past where the read stops, is filled in from the germline J gene. The chain carries TRBV30 and TRBJ2-7; D possibly matches TRBD1 or TRBD2 (5 bases each). V lost 0 bases and J lost 5, with 17 bases in between. In germline, CDR1 is GTSNPN, CDR2 SVGIG (reference sequence). This CDR3 is built from 15 residues. CDR3 DNA (partial): TGTGCCTGGAGTGTATATAACAGGAGGCTACACGAG. Translation gives CAWSVYNRRLHE. The full-length CDR3 reads as CAWSVYNRRLHEQYF. The complete variable domain, with remaining parts taken from reference TRBV30 and TRBJ2-7, reads SQTIHQWPATLVQPVGSPLSLECTVEGTSNPNLYWYRQAAGRGLQLLFYSVGIGQISSEVPQNLSASRPQDRQFILSSKKLLLSDSGFYLCAWSVYNRRLHEQYFGPGTRLTVT.

Concerning this clone itself: Read sequence stops 3 residues before the CDR3 end, and the germline J gene provides the missing end. V is TRBV20-1 and J is TRBJ2-1; 9 nucleotides line up with TRBD2. Germline V gives CDR1 DFQATT, CDR2 SNEGSKA (reference sequence). The CDR3 extends over 17 amino acids. J gave up 6 bases and V 0 bases, and 12 bases lay outside the gene matches. The CDR3 sequence: CSARDRNIAGVGNEQFF. The CDR3 bases that were read are TGCAGTGCTAGAGATCGAAATATAGCGGGAGTCGGCAATGAG.

To note about this clone: The CDR3 end falls 3 residues outside the read, so it is completed with the germline J gene. The chain is built from TRBV18 and TRBJ2-5, with unresolved D. Germline CDR1 and CDR2: KGHSH and LQKENI. The CDR3 totals 13 residues. The CDR3 sequence: CASSPAALETQYF. The CDR3 bases that were read are TGTGCCAGCTCACCGGCGGCTTTGGAAACC.

Points on this clone: The CDR3 extends 3 residues past the end of the read, so its final part is completed from the germline J gene. V is TRBV5-1 and J is TRBJ1-2, with 12 bases fitting TRBD1. V lost 5 bases to trimming and J lost 6 bases; unmatched junction nucleotides: 8. This CDR3 spans 15 amino acids. The germline CDR1 and CDR2 sequences are SGHRS and YFSETQ. The CDR3 bases that were read are TGCGCCAGCAGGGGGGGACAGGGGGCGCAGAATGGC. Translating gives CASRGGQGAQNG. The entire CDR3 protein reads CASRGGQGAQNGYTF.

CDR3 region: CSANADRVEETQYF. CDR3 bases read: TGCAGTGCCAACGCAGACAGGGTTGAAGAGACC. The rearrangement joins TRBV20-1 to TRBJ2-5, with TRBD1 matching 7 bases. Coverage ceases 3 residues before the CDR3 finishes, and the germline J gene fills in the end. The CDR3 runs to 14 residues. From germline, CDR1 is DFQATT and CDR2 SNEGSKA (reference sequence). Germline trimming cut 6 bases from V and 3 bases from J; bases unmatched to any gene: 10.

In regard to this clone: The CDR3 end falls 3 residues outside the read, so it is completed with the germline J gene. This chain links TRBV7-2 with TRBJ2-7; perhaps TRBD1 as D (5 bases). Per germline, CDR1 SGHTA and CDR2 FQGNSA. Trimming pared 6 bases from V and 4 bases from J, leaving 16 bases between. The CDR3 consists of 14 residues. CDR3 bases read: TGTGCCAGCAGTCTAGGGCGCCAGGGTTACGAG. Its protein is CASSLGRQGYE. The full-length CDR3 reads as CASSLGRQGYEQYF.

On this clone itself: The read stops 3 residues short of the end of the CDR3; the missing end is completed from the germline J gene. The chain has TRBV2 and TRBJ2-1, with 11 bases aligning to TRBD2. Germline trimming cut 6 bases from V and 4 bases from J; bases unmatched to any gene: 2. Germline CDR1 is SNHLY and CDR2 is FYNNEI. The CDR3 extends over 14 amino acids. The CDR3 bases that were read are TGTGCCAGCAGAGGACTAGCGGGTTACAATGAG. This codes for CASRGLAGYNE. The whole CDR3 sequence is CASRGLAGYNEQFF.

In regard to this clone: The CDR3 extends 3 residues past the end of the read, so its final part is completed from the germline J gene. This chain connects TRBV19 to TRBJ1-5; the match to TRBD1 covers 7 bases. This CDR3 spans 16 amino acids. V was pared by 3 bases and J by 6 bases, with 11 bases of the junction left unmatched. CDR1 and CDR2 (germline): LNHDA, SQIVND (reference sequence). Incomplete CDR3 DNA: TGTGCCAGTAGTATTGAGAGACAGGGAGCGGTTCAGCCC. This encodes CASSIERQGAVQP. The CDR3 in full is CASSIERQGAVQPQHF.

Concerning this clone itself: The read terminates 3 residues ahead of where the CDR3 ends, so the germline J gene completes it. V is TRBV29-1 and J is TRBJ2-6; the match to TRBD1 covers 7 bases. This CDR3 comprises 16 residues. In germline, CDR1 is SQVTM, CDR2 ANQGSEA. V lost 3 bases and J lost 0; bases outside the gene matches: 5. The CDR3 loop reads CSVDRDSPSGANVLTF. The DNA read from the CDR3 is TGCAGCGTTGACCGGGACAGTCCCTCTGGGGCCAACGTC.

Notes on this clone: The read ends 3 residues before the CDR3 terminus; that terminus is restored from the germline J gene. The chain carries TRBV18 and TRBJ2-3; D might be TRBD1 (6 bases). The CDR3 is 12 amino acids. Germline CDR1 reads KGHSH; CDR2 reads LQKENI. The CDR3 reads CASQGPNQPQYF. The covered CDR3 bases are TGTGCCAGCCAGGGGCCCAATCAGCCG.

Of note for this clone: The CDR3 goes on 3 residues after the read ends, and that part is filled in from the germline J gene. The V gene is TRBV7-3, the J gene TRBJ2-3; 7 positions agree with TRBD2. The CDR3 loop spans 15 amino acids. Germline V gene data show CDR1 as SGHTA and CDR2 as FQGTGA. J was trimmed by 2 bases and V by 2 bases; bases with no gene match: 4. The CDR3 DNA, read in part, is TGTGCCAGCAGCTTAGGGGACTACCACACAGATACG. It yields the protein CASSLGDYHTDT. The complete CDR3 sequence is CASSLGDYHTDTQYF.

Worth noting for this clone: The read terminates 3 residues before the CDR3 end, so the remaining end is supplied by the germline J gene. The chain employs TRBV20-1 and TRBJ2-5; possibly TRBD2 for D (5 bases). Germline V lookup: CDR1 DFQATT, CDR2 SNEGSKA (reference sequence). The CDR3 runs to 14 residues. V lost 5 bases and J lost 2, with 15 bases in between. CDR3 sequence reads: CSADRGLGQETQYF. Incomplete CDR3 DNA: TGCAGTGCTGACCGTGGACTCGGACAAGAGACC.

A word on this clone: The read terminates 3 residues before the CDR3 end, so the remaining end is supplied by the germline J gene. The rearrangement uses TRBV9 and TRBJ1-4, with TRBD1 matching over 7 bases. This CDR3 spans 14 amino acids. Germline values: CDR1 SGDLS, CDR2 YYNGEE. The trim removed 2 bases at V and 5 bases at J, leaving 3 bases unmatched. CDR3 DNA (partial): TGTGCCAGCAGCGTGGACAGGCAAAATGAAAAA. It is translated as CASSVDRQNEK. The full CDR3 is CASSVDRQNEKLFF. The whole variable domain, remainder taken from reference TRBV9 and TRBJ1-4, is DSGVTQTPKHLITATGQRVTLRCSPRSGDLSVYWYQQSLDQGLQFLIQYYNGEERAKGNILERFSAQQFPDLHSELNLSSLELGDSALYFCASSVDRQNEKLFFGSGTQLSVL.

The CDR3 loop reads CASSLGQNQPQHF. Partial CDR3 DNA: TGTGCCAGCAGCTTAGGACAGAATCAGCCC. This chain links TRBV7-9 with TRBJ1-5; the D gene is possibly TRBD1 (5 bases). Sequencing ends 3 residues short of the CDR3 end; the germline J gene provides the rest. Germline V gene lookup returns CDR1 SEHNR and CDR2 FQNEAQ (reference sequence). Between the trimmed V and J ends, which lost 1 base and 4 bases, there was a span of 5 bases. This CDR3 has 13 amino acids. The full variable domain, in which reference TRBV7-9 and TRBJ1-5 provide the parts outside the CDR3, is DTGVSQNPRHKITKRGQNVTFRCDPISEHNRLYWYRQTLGQGPEFLTYFQNEAQLEKSRLLSDRFSAERPKGSFSTLEIQRTEQGDSAMYLCASSLGQNQPQHFGDGTRLSIL.

Notes on this clone: The missing CDR3 end, 3 residues past where the read stops, is filled in from the germline J gene. The sample has other DNA sequences that encode this CDR3 too. The V call is TRBV30, the J call TRBJ2-1, with D possibly being TRBD1 (6 bases). This CDR3 has 13 amino acids. CDR1 and CDR2 (germline): GTSNPN, SVGIG (reference sequence). Trimming pared 4 bases from V and 0 bases from J, leaving 7 bases between. CDR3 DNA (partial): TGTGCCTGGACCAGGGGCTCCTACAATGAG. Protein product: CAWTRGSYNE. The entire CDR3 protein is CAWTRGSYNEQFF.

Concerning this clone: The CDR3 end falls 3 residues outside the read, so it is completed with the germline J gene. The rearrangement links TRBV2 to TRBJ2-5; D perhaps matches TRBD2 (6 bases). Per the germline V gene, CDR1 is SNHLY and CDR2 is FYNNEI. This CDR3 has 12 amino acids. Trimming removed 4 bases from V and 7 bases from J, with 10 bases in between. The covered CDR3 bases are TGTGCCAGCAGTGGACCGGAGGGGACC. This codes for CASSGPEGT. The full CDR3 sequence reads CASSGPEGTQYF.

As to this clone: The read comes to an end 3 residues before the CDR3 does, leaving the germline J gene to fill in the end. J is TRBJ2-1 and V is TRBV5-1; a weak D match, TRBD1 (5 bases). Germline CDR1 reads SGHRS; CDR2 reads YFSETQ. CDR3 length equals 12 residues. V gave up 0 bases and J gave up 8 bases, with 6 bases separating them. The CDR3 is CASSLEGYEQFF. The covered CDR3 bases are TGCGCCAGCAGCTTGGAGGGGTATGAG.

Details on this clone: The CDR3 goes on 3 residues after the read ends, and that part is filled in from the germline J gene. This chain joins TRBV11-2 and TRBJ1-6; D unclear. The CDR3 is made up of 14 amino acids. V was pared by 1 base and J by 8 bases, with 9 bases between. Germline V gene data show CDR1 as SGHAT and CDR2 as FQNNGV. The sequenced part of the CDR3 DNA is TGTGCCAGCAGCTTAGGACTGAGCGATTCACCC. Translating it yields CASSLGLSDSP. The whole CDR3 protein is CASSLGLSDSPLHF.

Comment on this clone: Sequencing ends 3 residues short of the CDR3 end; the germline J gene provides the rest. The V gene is TRBV19, the J gene TRBJ2-7, with TRBD1 matching over 12 bases. V lost 6 bases and J lost 5; bases outside the gene matches: 8. Per germline, CDR1 LNHDA and CDR2 SQIVND (reference sequence). This CDR3 is 15 amino acids long. This CDR3 reads CASSFSGTGGHEQYF. Partial CDR3 DNA: TGTGCCAGTAGCTTCTCAGGGACAGGGGGCCACGAG.